The next 27 T cell receptor beta chains were all read from a single sample in a study of T cells expressing NK-cell markers. For each CDR3 protein, TCRdb gives one entry from its re-call of the 5' RACE reads, without DNA. The table lists about 440,000 distinct CDR3 sequences. The sequenced material came from blood T cells: a sorted CD56 or NKG2C T cell subset, CD4+ or CD8+ T cells, or bulk PBMC T cells (not recorded which). These receptors originate from a woman between 18 and 70 years old in good health.

The chain joins TRBV6-2 or TRBV6-3 to TRBJ1-5. There are 12 residues in the CDR3. The germline V gene has CDR1 MNHEY and CDR2 SVGEGT. CDR3 sequence reads: CASSYSIRAQHF.

This rearrangement joins TRBV5-6 to TRBJ1-2; TCRdb's D call, TRBD1, is unchecked because there is no DNA. This CDR3 region has 14 residues. Per germline, CDR1 SGHDT and CDR2 YYEEEE. This CDR3 is CASSPRGGGYGYTF.

V and J are TRBV30 and TRBJ1-5; TCRdb's assignment of TRBD1 cannot be checked, as there is no DNA. The CDR3 runs to 14 residues. Germline V gives CDR1 GTSNPN, CDR2 SVGIG (reference sequence). CDR3 in amino acids: CAWSASPGDQPQHF. Drawing the rest from reference TRBV30 and TRBJ1-5, the complete variable domain is SQTIHQWPATLVQPVGSPLSLECTVEGTSNPNLYWYRQAAGRGLQLLFYSVGIGQISSEVPQNLSASRPQDRQFILSSKKLLLSDSGFYLCAWSASPGDQPQHFGDGTRLSIL.

The J gene is TRBJ1-2, the V gene TRBV12-5. The CDR3 runs 13 residues. CDR1 is LGHNT and CDR2 is FRNRAP in the germline V gene. CDR3 region: CASGLVQSYGYTF. The full variable domain, its missing parts supplied by reference TRBV12-5 and TRBJ1-2, is DARVTQTPRHKVTEMGQEVTMRCQPILGHNTVFWYRQTMMQGLELLAYFRNRAPLDDSGMPKDRFSAEMPDATLATLKIQPSEPRDSAVYFCASGLVQSYGYTFGSGTRLTVV.

The chain employs TRBV20-1 and TRBJ2-1; TCRdb indicates TRBD2, and absent DNA this call remains unverified. CDR1 and CDR2 (germline): DFQATT, SNEGSKA (reference sequence). The CDR3 is made up of 15 amino acids. CDR3 region: CSAEWGAGTYNEQFF.

The genes are TRBV27 and TRBJ2-1; as DNA is missing, the TRBD1 call by TCRdb cannot be tested. CDR1 and CDR2 (germline): MNHEY, SMNVEV (reference sequence). The CDR3 loop spans 13 amino acids. This CDR3 reads CASSTGTTNEQFF.

The genes are TRBV5-4 and TRBJ2-1; TCRdb's assignment of TRBD2 cannot be checked, as there is no DNA. Germline loops: CDR1 SGHNT, CDR2 YYREEE (reference sequence). The CDR3 is 14 residues long. The CDR3 protein is CASSLEPSMHEQFF.

V is TRBV11-2 and J is TRBJ2-1. The V gene's germline CDR1 is SGHAT and CDR2 FQNNGV. The CDR3 spans 12 residues. The CDR3 spells CASSLAVTEQFF.

The gene calls are TRBV12-5 and TRBJ2-1; TCRdb lists TRBD2, though no DNA is available to test this call. CDR3 length: 18 residues. Per the germline V gene, CDR1 is LGHNT and CDR2 is FRNRAP. The CDR3 is CASGSGLAGGQRYNEQFF.

The chain combines TRBV12-3 or TRBV12-4 with TRBJ1-2; with no DNA, the TCRdb D assignment of TRBD1 cannot be verified. The CDR3 loop spans 13 amino acids. CDR3 sequence: CASTLEDREGYTF.

The V and J genes are TRBV6-2 or TRBV6-3 and TRBJ1-5. The CDR3 has 15 amino acids. The germline V gene has CDR1 MNHEY and CDR2 SVGEGT. The CDR3 region is CASSYRASSNQPQHF.

The J gene is TRBJ2-5, the V gene TRBV7-9; TCRdb gives TRBD2 as the D gene, but with no DNA this cannot be confirmed. This CDR3 is 17 amino acids long. The germline gives CDR1 SEHNR, CDR2 FQNEAQ (reference sequence). CDR3 in amino acids: CASSLSPRRGPQETQYF.

The gene calls are TRBV20-1 and TRBJ2-3; TCRdb outputs TRBD2, but without DNA this stays unchecked. Germline values: CDR1 DFQATT, CDR2 SNEGSKA (reference sequence). This CDR3 contains 15 residues. CDR3 protein: CSAPAKTTSTDTQYF.

This chain uses TRBV7-8 with TRBJ2-7; TCRdb indicates TRBD2, and absent DNA this call remains unverified. The germline V gene encodes CDR1 SGHVS and CDR2 FQNEAQ. The CDR3 is made up of 15 amino acids. The CDR3 here is CASSIGTSGTYEQYF.

V is TRBV28 and J is TRBJ2-7; TCRdb selects TRBD2, and the lack of DNA leaves this call unchecked. The CDR3 contains 17 residues. Germline CDR1 reads MDHEN; CDR2 reads SYDVKM. The CDR3 protein is CASSLWTSGSPVYEQYF.

This chain connects TRBV5-1 to TRBJ2-5; TCRdb gives TRBD1 as the D gene, but with no DNA this cannot be confirmed. CDR3 length: 13 amino acids. Germline V gives CDR1 SGHRS, CDR2 YFSETQ. CDR3: CASLRAPGETQYF.

J is TRBJ2-7 and V is TRBV6-2 or TRBV6-3; with no DNA, the TCRdb D assignment of TRBD2 cannot be verified. Per the germline V gene, CDR1 is MNHEY and CDR2 is SVGEGT. This CDR3 is built from 15 residues. CDR3 residues: CASSLLAEQFYEQYF.

The V and J genes are TRBV6-1 and TRBJ2-3; the TCRdb call, TRBD1, lacks DNA for checking. CDR1 is MNHNS and CDR2 is SASEGT in the germline V gene. This CDR3 is built from 16 residues. This CDR3 is CASSFPRGQGTDTQYF.

This chain's CDR3 is CASSFANIEQLF. The chain combines TRBV12-3 or TRBV12-4 with TRBJ2-1. This CDR3 has 12 amino acids.

CDR3: CASSLELTSNTGELFF. The genes are TRBV5-1 and TRBJ2-2. This CDR3 comprises 16 residues. CDR1 SGHRS and CDR2 YFSETQ come from the germline V gene.

This rearrangement joins TRBV12-3 or TRBV12-4 to TRBJ1-2. CDR3 length: 14 residues. CDR3 sequence reads: CASSPVSSNYGYTF.

The chain joins TRBV7-9 to TRBJ2-2; absent DNA, TCRdb's TRBD2 call cannot be checked. CDR1 SEHNR and CDR2 FQNEAQ come from the germline V gene (reference sequence). The CDR3 covers 14 residues. Here the CDR3 reads CARAEAPGTGELFF.

The rearrangement uses TRBV7-2 and TRBJ1-1; there is no DNA to check the TCRdb D call of TRBD1. CDR1 SGHTA and CDR2 FQGNSA come from the germline V gene. The CDR3 sequence is 13 residues long. The CDR3 protein is CASRLRGWTEAFF.

J is TRBJ1-3 and V is TRBV12-3 or TRBV12-4. The CDR3 is made up of 15 amino acids. This CDR3 is CASTLWTASGNTIYF.

The chain joins TRBV5-1 to TRBJ2-7; TCRdb indicates TRBD2, and absent DNA this call remains unverified. Germline CDR1 reads SGHRS; CDR2 reads YFSETQ. The CDR3 length is 14 residues. The CDR3: CASSLQPSNYEQYF.

This chain uses TRBV20-1 with TRBJ1-5. Germline CDR1 reads DFQATT; CDR2 reads SNEGSKA (reference sequence). This CDR3 region has 15 residues. CDR3 region: CSARSRTEYDQPQHF.

This rearrangement joins TRBV5-1 to TRBJ2-4; the TRBD1 assignment by TCRdb is unverifiable without DNA. This CDR3 has 18 amino acids. Germline loops: CDR1 SGHRS, CDR2 YFSETQ. This chain's CDR3 is CASSRSINFRDSRNIQYF.